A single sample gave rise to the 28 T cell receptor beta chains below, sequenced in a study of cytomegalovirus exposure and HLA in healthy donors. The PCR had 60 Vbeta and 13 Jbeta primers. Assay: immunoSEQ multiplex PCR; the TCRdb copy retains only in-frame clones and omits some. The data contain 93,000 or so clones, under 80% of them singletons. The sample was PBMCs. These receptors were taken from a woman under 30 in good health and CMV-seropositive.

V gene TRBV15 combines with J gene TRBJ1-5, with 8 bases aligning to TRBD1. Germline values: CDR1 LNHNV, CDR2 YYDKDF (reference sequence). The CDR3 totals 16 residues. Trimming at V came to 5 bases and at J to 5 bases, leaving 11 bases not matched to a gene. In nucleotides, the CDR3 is TGTGCCACCAGCGGGGACAGGTGGAACCCTGATCAGCCCCAGCATTTT. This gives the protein CATSGDRWNPDQPQHF.

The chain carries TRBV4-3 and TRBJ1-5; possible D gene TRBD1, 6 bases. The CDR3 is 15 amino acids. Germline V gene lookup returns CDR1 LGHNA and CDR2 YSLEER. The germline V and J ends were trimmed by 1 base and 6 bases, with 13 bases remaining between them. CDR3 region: CASSQVAGAGQPQHF. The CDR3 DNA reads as TGCGCCAGCAGCCAAGTCGCAGGGGCGGGTCAGCCCCAGCATTTT.

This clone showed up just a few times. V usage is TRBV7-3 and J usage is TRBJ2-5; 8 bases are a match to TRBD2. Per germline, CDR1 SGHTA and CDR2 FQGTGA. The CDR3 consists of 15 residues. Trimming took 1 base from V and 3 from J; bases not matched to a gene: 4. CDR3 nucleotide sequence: TGTGCCAGCAGCTTAAGTAGAGCGGGAGAAGAGACCCAGTACTTC. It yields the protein CASSLSRAGEETQYF. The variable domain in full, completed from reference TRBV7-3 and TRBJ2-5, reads GAGVSQTPSNKVTEKGKYVELRCDPISGHTALYWYRQSLGQGPEFLIYFQGTGAADDSGLPNDRFFAVRPEGSVSTLKIQRTERGDSAVYLCASSLSRAGEETQYFGPGTRLLVL.

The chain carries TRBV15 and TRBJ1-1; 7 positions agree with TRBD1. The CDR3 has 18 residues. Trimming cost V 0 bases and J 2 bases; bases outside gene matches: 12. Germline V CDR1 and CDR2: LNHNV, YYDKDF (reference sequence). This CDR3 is CATSRDLGGLVDNTEAFF. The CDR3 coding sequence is TGTGCCACCAGCAGAGATTTAGGGGGCTTGGTAGACAACACTGAAGCTTTCTTT.

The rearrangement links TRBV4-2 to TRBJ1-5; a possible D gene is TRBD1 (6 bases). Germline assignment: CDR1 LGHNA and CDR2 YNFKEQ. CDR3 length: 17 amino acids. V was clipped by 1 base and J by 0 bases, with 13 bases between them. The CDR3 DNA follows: TGTGCCAGCAGCCAAGCCGGGACATATAATAGCAATCAGCCCCAGCATTTT. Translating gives CASSQAGTYNSNQPQHF.

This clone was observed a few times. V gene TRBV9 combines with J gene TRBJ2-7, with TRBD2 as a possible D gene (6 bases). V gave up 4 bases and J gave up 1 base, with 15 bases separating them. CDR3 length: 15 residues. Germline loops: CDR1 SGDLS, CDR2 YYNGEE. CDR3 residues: CASSPDGGSSYEQYF. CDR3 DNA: TGTGCCAGCAGCCCAGATGGAGGGAGTTCCTACGAGCAGTACTTC.

The CDR3 here is CASSPRDSPNTIYF. The CDR3 bases are TGTGCCAGCAGCCCGCGGGACTCTCCGAACACCATATATTTT. The V call is TRBV7-9, the J call TRBJ1-3; D is possibly TRBD1 (5 bases). The CDR3 contains 14 residues. The V gene lost 5 bases and the J gene lost 7 bases, with 15 bases spanning the gap. Per germline, CDR1 SEHNR and CDR2 FQNEAQ (reference sequence).

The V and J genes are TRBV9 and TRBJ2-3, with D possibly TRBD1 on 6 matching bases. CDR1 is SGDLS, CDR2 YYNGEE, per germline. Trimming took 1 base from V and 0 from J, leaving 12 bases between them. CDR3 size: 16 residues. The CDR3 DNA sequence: TGTGCCAGCAGCGTATTGCAGGGGATAAGCACAGATACGCAGTATTTT. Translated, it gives CASSVLQGISTDTQYF.

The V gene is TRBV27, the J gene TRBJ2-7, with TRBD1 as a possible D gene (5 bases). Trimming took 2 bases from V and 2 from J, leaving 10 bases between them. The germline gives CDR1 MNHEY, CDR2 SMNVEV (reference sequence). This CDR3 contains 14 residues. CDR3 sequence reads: CASSLGAETYEQYF. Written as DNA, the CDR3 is TGTGCCAGCAGTTTAGGGGCGGAGACCTACGAGCAGTACTTC.

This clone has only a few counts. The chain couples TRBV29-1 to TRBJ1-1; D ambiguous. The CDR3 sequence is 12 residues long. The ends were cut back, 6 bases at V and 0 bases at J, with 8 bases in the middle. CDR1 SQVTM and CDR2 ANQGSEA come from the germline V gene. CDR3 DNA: TGCAGCGTCGGTCGCTTGAACACTGAAGCTTTCTTT. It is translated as CSVGRLNTEAFF.

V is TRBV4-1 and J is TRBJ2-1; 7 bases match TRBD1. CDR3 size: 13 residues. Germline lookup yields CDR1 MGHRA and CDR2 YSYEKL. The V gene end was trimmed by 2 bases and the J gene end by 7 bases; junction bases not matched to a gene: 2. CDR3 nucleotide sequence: TGCGCCAGCAGCCAACTGACAGGGAATGAGCAGTTCTTC. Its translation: CASSQLTGNEQFF.

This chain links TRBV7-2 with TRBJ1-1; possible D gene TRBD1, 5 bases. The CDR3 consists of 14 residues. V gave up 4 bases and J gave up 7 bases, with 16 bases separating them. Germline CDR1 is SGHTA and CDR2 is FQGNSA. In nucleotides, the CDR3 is TGTGCCAGCAGCTCCCCTGTCACCGGGGGTGAAGCTTTCTTT. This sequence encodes CASSSPVTGGEAFF.

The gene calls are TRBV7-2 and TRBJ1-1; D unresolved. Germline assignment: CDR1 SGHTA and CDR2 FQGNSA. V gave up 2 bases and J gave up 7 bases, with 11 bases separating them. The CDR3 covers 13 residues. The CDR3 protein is CASSLRGGFEAFF. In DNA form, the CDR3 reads TGTGCCAGCAGCTTACGCGGAGGGTTTGAAGCTTTCTTT.

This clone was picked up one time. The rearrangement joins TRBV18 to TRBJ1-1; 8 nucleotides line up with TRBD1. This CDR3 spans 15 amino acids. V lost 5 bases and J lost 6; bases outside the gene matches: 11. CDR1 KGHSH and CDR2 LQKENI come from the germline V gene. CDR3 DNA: TGTGCCAGCTCATATTCTGACAGGGGTGTTTCTGAAGCTTTCTTT. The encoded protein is CASSYSDRGVSEAFF.

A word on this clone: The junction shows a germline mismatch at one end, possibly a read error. The CDR3 nucleotides are TGTGCCAGCAGCCCAACGACCCTATTTTGGGGGCTTTTT. Translated: CASSPTTLFWGLF. This chain joins TRBV5-5 and TRBJ1-1; D might be TRBD1 (6 bases). The CDR3 loop spans 13 amino acids. Per germline, CDR1 SGHKS and CDR2 YYEKEE (reference sequence).

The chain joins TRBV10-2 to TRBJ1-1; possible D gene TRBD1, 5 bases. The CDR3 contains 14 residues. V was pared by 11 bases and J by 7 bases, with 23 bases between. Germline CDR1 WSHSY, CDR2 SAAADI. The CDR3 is CASMWVAGPGEAFF. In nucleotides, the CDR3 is TGCGCCTCTATGTGGGTCGCGGGACCGGGTGAAGCTTTCTTT.

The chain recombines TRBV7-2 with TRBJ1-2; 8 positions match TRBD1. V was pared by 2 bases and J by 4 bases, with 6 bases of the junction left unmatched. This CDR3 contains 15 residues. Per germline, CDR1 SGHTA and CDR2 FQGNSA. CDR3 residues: CASSLYETGAYGYTF. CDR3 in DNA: TGTGCCAGCAGCTTATATGAGACAGGGGCCTATGGCTACACCTTC.

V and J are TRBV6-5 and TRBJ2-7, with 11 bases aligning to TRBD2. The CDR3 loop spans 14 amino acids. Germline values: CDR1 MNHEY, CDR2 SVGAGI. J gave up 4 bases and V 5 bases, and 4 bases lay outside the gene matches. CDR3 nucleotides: TGTGCCAGCAGTGATAGCGGGAGGGGGTACGAGCAGTACTTC. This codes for CASSDSGRGYEQYF.

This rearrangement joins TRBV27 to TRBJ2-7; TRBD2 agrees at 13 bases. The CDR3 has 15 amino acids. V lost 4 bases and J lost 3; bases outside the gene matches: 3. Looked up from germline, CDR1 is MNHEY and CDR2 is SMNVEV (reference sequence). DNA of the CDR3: TGTGCCAGCAGTTCCCGACTAGCGGGAGGCTACGAGCAGTACTTC. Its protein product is CASSSRLAGGYEQYF.

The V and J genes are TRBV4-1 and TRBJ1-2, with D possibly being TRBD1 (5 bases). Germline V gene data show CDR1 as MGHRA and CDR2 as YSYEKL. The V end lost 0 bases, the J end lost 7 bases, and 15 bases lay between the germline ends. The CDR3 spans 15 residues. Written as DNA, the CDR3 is TGCGCCAGCAGCCAAGATAGGGGAGGGAGCAGTGGCTACACCTTC. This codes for CASSQDRGGSSGYTF.

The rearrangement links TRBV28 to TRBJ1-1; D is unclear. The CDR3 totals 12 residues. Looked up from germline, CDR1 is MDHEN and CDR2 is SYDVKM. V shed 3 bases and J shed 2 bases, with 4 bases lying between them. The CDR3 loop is CASSFRNTEAFF. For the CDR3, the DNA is TGTGCCAGCAGTTTCCGTAACACTGAAGCTTTCTTT.

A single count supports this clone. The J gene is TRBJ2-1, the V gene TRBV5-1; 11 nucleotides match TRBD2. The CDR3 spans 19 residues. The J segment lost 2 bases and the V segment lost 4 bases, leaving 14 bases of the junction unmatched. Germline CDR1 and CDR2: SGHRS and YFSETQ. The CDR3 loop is CASSLFPLEGLAAYNEQFF. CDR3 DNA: TGCGCCAGCAGCCTATTTCCCCTAGAGGGACTAGCGGCCTACAATGAGCAGTTCTTC. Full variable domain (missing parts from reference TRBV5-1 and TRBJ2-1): KAGVTQTPRYLIKTRGQQVTLSCSPISGHRSVSWYQQTPGQGLQFLFEYFSETQRNKGNFPGRFSGRQFSNSRSEMNVSTLELGDSALYLCASSLFPLEGLAAYNEQFFGPGTRLTVL.

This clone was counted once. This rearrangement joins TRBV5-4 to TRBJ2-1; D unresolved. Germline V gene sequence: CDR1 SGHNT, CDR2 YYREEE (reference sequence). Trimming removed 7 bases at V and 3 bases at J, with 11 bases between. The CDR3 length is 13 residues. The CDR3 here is CASLDRVYNEQFF. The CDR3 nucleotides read TGTGCCAGCCTTGACCGGGTCTACAATGAGCAGTTCTTC. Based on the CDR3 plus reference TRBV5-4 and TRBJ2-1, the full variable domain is ETGVTQSPTHLIKTRGQQVTLRCSSQSGHNTVSWYQQALGQGPQFIFQYYREEENGRGNFPPRFSGLQFPNYSSELNVNALELDDSALYLCASLDRVYNEQFFGPGTRLTVL.

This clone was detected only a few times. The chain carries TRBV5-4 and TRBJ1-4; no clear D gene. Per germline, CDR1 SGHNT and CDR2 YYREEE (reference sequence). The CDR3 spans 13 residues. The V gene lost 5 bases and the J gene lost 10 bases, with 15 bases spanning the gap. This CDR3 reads CASSSPGIGKLFF. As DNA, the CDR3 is TGTGCCAGCAGTTCCCCGGGAATCGGAAAACTGTTTTTT.

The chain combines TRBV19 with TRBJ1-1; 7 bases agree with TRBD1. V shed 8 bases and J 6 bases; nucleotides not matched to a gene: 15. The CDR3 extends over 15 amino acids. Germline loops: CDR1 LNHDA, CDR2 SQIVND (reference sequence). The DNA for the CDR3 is TGTGCCAGTCAATCAGGGGGAGTAGGGAATCCTGAAGCTTTCTTT. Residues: CASQSGGVGNPEAFF.

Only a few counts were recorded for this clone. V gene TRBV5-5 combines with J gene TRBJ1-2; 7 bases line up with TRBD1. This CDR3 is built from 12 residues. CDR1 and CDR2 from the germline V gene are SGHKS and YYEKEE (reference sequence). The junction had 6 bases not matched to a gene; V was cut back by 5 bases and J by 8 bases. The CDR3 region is CASSQGGRGYTF. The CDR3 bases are TGTGCCAGCAGTCAGGGGGGCAGGGGCTACACCTTC.

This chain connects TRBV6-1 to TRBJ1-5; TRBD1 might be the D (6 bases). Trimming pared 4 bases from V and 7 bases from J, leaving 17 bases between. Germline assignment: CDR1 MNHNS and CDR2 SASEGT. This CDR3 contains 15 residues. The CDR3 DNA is TGTGCCAGCAGTGGACAGGTGGGTATGAGCCAGCCCCAGCATTTT. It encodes CASSGQVGMSQPQHF.

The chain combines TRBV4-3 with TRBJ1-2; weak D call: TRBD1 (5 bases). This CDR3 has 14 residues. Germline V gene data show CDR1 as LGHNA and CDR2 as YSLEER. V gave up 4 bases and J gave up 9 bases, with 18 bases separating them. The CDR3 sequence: CASSPPGREVRYTF. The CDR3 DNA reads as TGCGCCAGCAGCCCCCCCGGCAGGGAGGTTCGCTACACCTTC.